The clone carrying this TCR beta chain was seen only a few times. This sample stems from a study of identical twins. Germline CDR1 is LGHDT and CDR2 is YNNKEL (reference sequence). V shed 6 bases and J shed 6 bases, with 5 bases lying between them. CDR3 length: 11 residues. A single record per CDR3 protein comes from TCRdb applying MiXCR to the 5' RACE reads. Of hundreds of thousands of distinct CDR3 sequences listed, roughly a tenth were seen once; the top ten hold 5% to 6.5%. This chain joins TRBV3-1 and TRBJ2-2; no reliable D call. Sequencing was carried out using memory (CD45RO+) T cells sorted from blood. This clonotype was obtained from a woman aged 18 to 35 in good health. The CDR3 loop is CASRRAGELFF. CDR3 nucleotide sequence: TGTGCCAGCAGAAGGGCCGGGGAGCTGTTTTTT.